The clone carrying this T cell receptor (beta chain) was observed a few times. Germline CDR1 MGHRA, CDR2 YSYEKL. Trimming cost V 6 bases and J 0 bases, with 12 bases left between them. The CDR3 spans 16 residues. The data were obtained in a study of T cells in Graves' hyperthyroidism and ophthalmopathy. It was RNA transcripts that yielded the amplified TCR beta CDR3 regions. The HTBI primer set served for first-round RT-PCR of the TCR CDR3. TCRdb reanalysed the multiplex PCR reads using MiXCR and keeps one entry per CDR3 protein. Here the sample spans nearly 750,000 distinct CDR3 sequences, 30% to 40% being singletons. Uncontrolled infection, other autoimmune disease, pregnancy or lactation disqualified patients from enrolment.

The sequencing sample was made of blood. The chain couples TRBV4-1 to TRBJ2-6, with no clear D. This TCR was recovered from a woman aged 40 to 50 with Graves' hyperthyroidism. The CDR3 DNA follows: TGCGCCAGCAGTCGACGGACGGGCTCTGGGGCCAACGTCCTGACTTTC. Protein sequence: CASSRRTGSGANVLTF.